This TCR beta chain is from a study of blood T cells in healthy people across ages. Sample-barcoded 5' priming and a J-beta primer mix drove a second PCR of 7 to 11 cycles. TCRdb reanalysed the 5' RACE reads using MiXCR and keeps one entry per CDR3 protein. The table has some 1.8 million distinct CDR3 sequences, roughly 43% seen once. The CDR3 consists of 12 residues. V shed 7 bases and J shed 6 bases, with 11 bases lying between them. The germline gives CDR1 MNHEY, CDR2 SVGEGT. This clonotype was counted a few times. V usage is TRBV6-2 or TRBV6-3 and J usage is TRBJ2-3; unclear D gene. The TCR was taken from a human donor in good health. What was sequenced was blood. CDR3 residues: CASTNPWDTQYF. As DNA, the CDR3 is TGTGCCAGCACCAACCCTTGGGATACGCAGTATTTT.